The 14 T cell receptor beta chains given below trace back to one sample, sequenced in a study of graft-versus-host responses after intestinal transplantation. Their cognate antigens are unknown. Using immunoSEQ multiplex PCR, the repertoire was profiled, and TCRdb retains in-frame clones only, with some absent. The sample has about 73,000 clones, roughly 89% seen once. The input for sequencing was unstimulated CD8+ T cells sorted from spleen or lymph node cells, taken before transplant. The receptors come from a human donor who was the organ donor for an intestinal transplant.

This chain joins TRBV18 and TRBJ2-2; TRBD1 matches at 7 bases. The CDR3 totals 16 residues. CDR1 KGHSH and CDR2 LQKENI come from the germline V gene. V lost 8 bases to trimming and J lost 4 bases; unmatched junction nucleotides: 13. CDR3 nucleotide sequence: TGTGCCAGCAAAAGTCGGGACAGCTCTAGCACCGGGGAGCTGTTTTTT. Translated, it gives CASKSRDSSSTGELFF. The full variable domain, with the rest looked up from reference TRBV18 and TRBJ2-2, is NAGVMQNPRHLVRRRGQEARLRCSPMKGHSHVYWYRQLPEEGLKFMVYLQKENIIDESGMPKERFSAEFPKEGPSILRIQQVVRGDSAAYFCASKSRDSSSTGELFFGEGSRLTVL.

Concerning this clone itself: Other DNA variants within this sample encode the same CDR3. The chain links TRBV6-5 to TRBJ1-1; D possibly corresponds to TRBD1 (5 bases). CDR3 length equals 14 residues. V lost 0 bases, J lost 1 base, and 6 bases lay in between. The germline V gene encodes CDR1 MNHEY and CDR2 SVGAGI. CDR3 in DNA: TGTGCCAGCAGTTACTCGACAGCGAACACTGAAGCTTTCTTT. Protein sequence: CASSYSTANTEAFF.

The chain recombines TRBV7-8 with TRBJ1-4; D unclear. The V end lost 3 bases, the J end lost 0 bases, and 11 bases lay between the germline ends. The V gene's germline CDR1 is SGHVS and CDR2 FQNEAQ. The CDR3 is 16 amino acids. The CDR3 region is CASSFLGHSTNEKLFF. CDR3 sequence (DNA): TGTGCCAGCAGCTTTCTAGGCCACTCAACTAATGAAAAACTGTTTTTT.

In this sample, this clone turned up once. The chain links TRBV27 to TRBJ2-2; 7 bases map to TRBD2. V was pared by 6 bases and J by 4 bases, with 5 bases of the junction left unmatched. The CDR3 consists of 14 residues. Germline CDR1 and CDR2: MNHEY and SMNVEV (reference sequence). As DNA, the CDR3 is TGTGCCAGCAGGGGGGGGTCGCTCACCGGGGAGCTGTTTTTT. Amino acids: CASRGGSLTGELFF.

V usage is TRBV30 and J usage is TRBJ1-1; 10 bases are a match to TRBD1. Germline V lookup: CDR1 GTSNPN, CDR2 SVGIG (reference sequence). CDR3 length: 14 amino acids. The trim removed 0 bases at V and 6 bases at J, leaving 4 bases unmatched. CDR3 amino acids: CAWSVTGGTAEAFF. In nucleotides, the CDR3 is TGTGCCTGGAGTGTGACAGGGGGCACAGCTGAAGCTTTCTTT.

This rearrangement joins TRBV28 to TRBJ2-1, with 8 bases identical to TRBD1. V gave up 3 bases and J gave up 5 bases; unmatched junction bases: 6. Germline lookup yields CDR1 MDHEN and CDR2 SYDVKM. The CDR3 is made up of 15 amino acids. CDR3 nucleotides: TGTGCCAGCAGTTTGACCGGGACAGGCAACAATGAGCAGTTCTTC. Amino acid sequence: CASSLTGTGNNEQFF.

The chain combines TRBV11-3 with TRBJ2-1, with TRBD2 matching over 12 bases. The trim removed 5 bases at V and 6 bases at J, leaving 5 bases unmatched. The CDR3 runs to 15 residues. CDR1 and CDR2 (germline): SGHNT, YENEEA. The CDR3, as DNA: TGTGCCAGCAGCCTCGGACTAGCGGGGACCAATGAGCAGTTCTTC. This sequence encodes CASSLGLAGTNEQFF.

The V call is TRBV29-1, the J call TRBJ2-3; 10 nucleotides line up with TRBD2. The CDR3 runs 17 residues. Trimming cost V 4 bases and J 0 bases; bases outside gene matches: 10. CDR1 and CDR2 from the germline V gene are SQVTM and ANQGSEA. The CDR3 nucleotides are TGCAGCGTTGTCGGTAGCGGGGGGTTTTCTAGCACAGATACGCAGTATTTT. This sequence encodes CSVVGSGGFSSTDTQYF.

The chain links TRBV6-5 to TRBJ1-5, with TRBD1 identical over 7 bases. Germline V gene sequence: CDR1 MNHEY, CDR2 SVGAGI. CDR3 length equals 15 residues. V lost 6 bases and J lost 3; bases outside the gene matches: 8. CDR3 in amino acids: CASSSGQADNQPQHF. CDR3 bases: TGTGCCAGCAGCTCCGGACAGGCTGACAATCAGCCCCAGCATTTT.

The rearrangement uses TRBV28 and TRBJ2-5; 10 bases are a match to TRBD2. CDR1 and CDR2 from the germline V gene are MDHEN and SYDVKM. The CDR3 spans 14 residues. V was clipped by 5 bases and J by 5 bases; unmatched bases: 5. This CDR3 reads CASSPSGGPETQYF. CDR3 DNA sequence: TGTGCCAGCAGTCCTAGCGGGGGCCCGGAGACCCAGTACTTC.

The V gene is TRBV11-3, the J gene TRBJ1-6; D is undetermined. The germline V gene encodes CDR1 SGHNT and CDR2 YENEEA. V was clipped by 1 base and J by 10 bases, with 8 bases between them. The CDR3 totals 13 residues. DNA for the CDR3: TGTGCCAGCAGCTTAGGACGGGAATCACCCCTCCACTTT. The encoded protein is CASSLGRESPLHF. Full variable domain (rest looked up from reference TRBV11-3 and TRBJ1-6): EAGVVQSPRYKIIEKKQPVAFWCNPISGHNTLYWYLQNLGQGPELLIRYENEEAVDDSQLPKDRFSAERLKGVDSTLKIQPAELGDSAVYLCASSLGRESPLHFGNGTRLTVT.

The rearrangement joins TRBV5-1 to TRBJ2-3, with 10 positions matching TRBD2. CDR3 length: 16 amino acids. Germline V CDR1 and CDR2: SGHRS, YFSETQ. The V segment lost 2 bases and the J segment 6 bases; nucleotides outside the gene matches: 9. This CDR3 reads CASSFLAGASRDTQYF. The CDR3 DNA reads TGCGCCAGCAGCTTCCTAGCGGGGGCCTCGAGGGATACGCAGTATTTT.

The gene calls are TRBV30 and TRBJ2-3, with TRBD2 matching over 8 bases. The length of the CDR3 is 14 residues. Per the germline V gene, CDR1 is GTSNPN and CDR2 is SVGIG (reference sequence). Trimming at V came to 2 bases and at J to 0 bases, leaving 1 base not matched to a gene. In nucleotides, the CDR3 is TGTGCCTGGAGTAGCGGGGGTAGCACAGATACGCAGTATTTT. Translated, it gives CAWSSGGSTDTQYF.

This chain uses TRBV15 with TRBJ1-2; 7 bases line up with TRBD1. The germline CDR1 and CDR2 sequences are LNHNV and YYDKDF (reference sequence). The CDR3 loop spans 17 amino acids. With 0 bases clipped from V and 7 bases from J, the junction kept 14 bases outside the gene matches. CDR3 in amino acids: CATSRDIAETGISGYTF. CDR3 DNA: TGTGCCACCAGCAGAGATATTGCGGAGACAGGGATCAGTGGCTACACCTTC.